Below, 12 T cell receptor beta chains from the same sample are listed, as sequenced in a study of identical twins. TCRdb reanalysed the 5' RACE reads using MiXCR and keeps one entry per CDR3 protein. This table holds just under 550,000 distinct CDR3 sequences, about 15% found once. A further study also used this sample, focusing on yellow fever vaccine responses in identical twins.

Source material: CD4+ T cells sorted from blood. All receptors derive from a woman between 18 and 30 years old in good health.

This clonotype was detected a few times. The chain combines TRBV18 with TRBJ2-1; 8 bases are shared with TRBD2. V was clipped by 0 bases and J by 4 bases; unmatched bases: 11. The V gene's germline CDR1 is KGHSH and CDR2 LQKENI. There are 18 residues in the CDR3. This chain's CDR3 is CASSPPTGGAANYNEQFF. The DNA of the CDR3 is TGTGCCAGCTCACCACCGACCGGGGGGGCCGCAAATTACAATGAGCAGTTCTTC.

This clonotype was found a few times. This sequence joins TRBV5-4 and TRBJ2-2; TRBD2 aligns across 12 bases. Germline V gives CDR1 SGHNT, CDR2 YYREEE (reference sequence). Unmatched junction bases numbered 11, after V lost 4 bases and J lost 1 base. The CDR3 extends over 19 amino acids. In DNA, the CDR3 is TGTGCCAGCAGCCTGGACCCTACTAGCGGGGGGCGGAACACCGGGGAGCTGTTTTTT. As protein: CASSLDPTSGGRNTGELFF.

In its sample, this clonotype was seen a few times. CDR3 nucleotides: TGCAGTGTCCAAGCATCCAATCAGCCCCAGCATTTT. As protein: CSVQASNQPQHF. The chain carries TRBV20-1 and TRBJ1-5; D is undetermined. The CDR3 spans 12 residues. V gave up 7 bases and J gave up 3 bases, with 10 bases separating them. Germline V gene data show CDR1 as DFQATT and CDR2 as SNEGSKA (reference sequence).

A few counts support this clonotype. The V and J genes are TRBV20-1 and TRBJ2-7; the match to TRBD2 covers 9 bases. V trimming: 5 bases; J trimming: 0 bases; junction bases outside the gene matches: 8. The CDR3 covers 15 residues. Germline V gene data show CDR1 as DFQATT and CDR2 as SNEGSKA (reference sequence). The CDR3 spells CSAGGGLARSYEQYF. The CDR3 coding sequence is TGCAGTGCTGGGGGAGGACTAGCGCGCTCCTACGAGCAGTACTTC.

In regard to this clonotype: Its ends do not fully match the called genes, so a read error is possible. The chain recombines TRBV12-3 or TRBV12-4 with TRBJ2-3, with 15 bases lining up with TRBD2. This CDR3 is 18 amino acids long. Here the CDR3 DNA reads TGTACCAGCAGTTTTGGGACTAGCGGGAGGTTAGGTACAGATACGCAGTATTTT. This sequence encodes CTSSFGTSGRLGTDTQYF.

V usage is TRBV7-2 and J usage is TRBJ2-2, with D perhaps given as TRBD1 or TRBD2 (5 bases each). Deletions cut 8 bases from V and 6 bases from J, with 22 bases between. CDR3 length: 16 amino acids. The germline CDR1 and CDR2 sequences are SGHTA and FQGNSA. The CDR3 DNA sequence: TGTGCCAGCCAAGACCGGGGCAGGGACCTCTCCGGGGAGCTGTTTTTT. Its translation: CASQDRGRDLSGELFF.

The chain's CDR3 is CASSVGQPGPNEQFF. CDR3 nucleotides: TGTGCCAGCAGCGTTGGACAGCCGGGGCCCAATGAGCAGTTCTTC. The rearrangement joins TRBV9 to TRBJ2-1, with D possibly being TRBD1 (6 bases). The CDR3 extends over 15 amino acids. Germline assignment: CDR1 SGDLS and CDR2 YYNGEE. V gave up 2 bases and J gave up 6 bases, with 15 bases separating them.

This clonotype appeared a few times. The chain uses TRBV14 and TRBJ2-1, with 16 bases that match TRBD2. This CDR3 contains 19 residues. V dropped 4 bases and J dropped 0; count of bases not matched to a gene: 6. CDR1 and CDR2 from the germline V gene are SGHDN and FVKESK. CDR3 sequence reads: CASSRGTSGRGSSYNEQFF. The DNA for the CDR3 is TGTGCCAGCAGCCGGGGGACTAGCGGGAGGGGTAGCTCCTACAATGAGCAGTTCTTC.

The chain joins TRBV10-3 to TRBJ1-1, with a tentative D call TRBD1 (5 bases). Germline V gene lookup returns CDR1 ENHRY and CDR2 SYGVKD. Between the trimmed V and J ends, which lost 5 bases and 4 bases, there was a span of 17 bases. The CDR3 loop spans 15 amino acids. The CDR3 region has the DNA TGTGCCATCAGTACGAAAGGTGGGGGGATCACTGAAGCTTTCTTT. Translating gives CAISTKGGGITEAFF.

The chain uses TRBV6-5 and TRBJ1-3; D unresolved. V was cut by 1 base and J by 2 bases, with 9 bases left in between. The CDR3 totals 15 residues. Germline V gives CDR1 MNHEY, CDR2 SVGAGI. In nucleotides, the CDR3 is TGTGCCAGCAGTTACTATACACCAGCTGGAAACACCATATATTTT. Its protein product is CASSYYTPAGNTIYF.

The rearrangement links TRBV6-1 to TRBJ2-3; 7 bases are a match to TRBD1. The CDR3 runs 14 residues. After removal of 5 bases from V and 3 bases from J, the junction contained 5 bases not matched to a gene. Germline V gene lookup returns CDR1 MNHNS and CDR2 SASEGT. CDR3: CASSRQGGTDTQYF. In DNA, the CDR3 is TGTGCCAGCAGTAGACAGGGTGGTACAGATACGCAGTATTTT.

This clonotype has more than one count but fewer than ten. The chain combines TRBV14 with TRBJ2-7; D is uncertain. The CDR3 is 14 amino acids. Deletions cut 1 base from V and 0 bases from J, with 7 bases between. Per germline, CDR1 SGHDN and CDR2 FVKESK. In DNA, the CDR3 is TGTGCCAGCAGCCAAGGTTGGGCCTCCTACGAGCAGTACTTC. Translating it yields CASSQGWASYEQYF.